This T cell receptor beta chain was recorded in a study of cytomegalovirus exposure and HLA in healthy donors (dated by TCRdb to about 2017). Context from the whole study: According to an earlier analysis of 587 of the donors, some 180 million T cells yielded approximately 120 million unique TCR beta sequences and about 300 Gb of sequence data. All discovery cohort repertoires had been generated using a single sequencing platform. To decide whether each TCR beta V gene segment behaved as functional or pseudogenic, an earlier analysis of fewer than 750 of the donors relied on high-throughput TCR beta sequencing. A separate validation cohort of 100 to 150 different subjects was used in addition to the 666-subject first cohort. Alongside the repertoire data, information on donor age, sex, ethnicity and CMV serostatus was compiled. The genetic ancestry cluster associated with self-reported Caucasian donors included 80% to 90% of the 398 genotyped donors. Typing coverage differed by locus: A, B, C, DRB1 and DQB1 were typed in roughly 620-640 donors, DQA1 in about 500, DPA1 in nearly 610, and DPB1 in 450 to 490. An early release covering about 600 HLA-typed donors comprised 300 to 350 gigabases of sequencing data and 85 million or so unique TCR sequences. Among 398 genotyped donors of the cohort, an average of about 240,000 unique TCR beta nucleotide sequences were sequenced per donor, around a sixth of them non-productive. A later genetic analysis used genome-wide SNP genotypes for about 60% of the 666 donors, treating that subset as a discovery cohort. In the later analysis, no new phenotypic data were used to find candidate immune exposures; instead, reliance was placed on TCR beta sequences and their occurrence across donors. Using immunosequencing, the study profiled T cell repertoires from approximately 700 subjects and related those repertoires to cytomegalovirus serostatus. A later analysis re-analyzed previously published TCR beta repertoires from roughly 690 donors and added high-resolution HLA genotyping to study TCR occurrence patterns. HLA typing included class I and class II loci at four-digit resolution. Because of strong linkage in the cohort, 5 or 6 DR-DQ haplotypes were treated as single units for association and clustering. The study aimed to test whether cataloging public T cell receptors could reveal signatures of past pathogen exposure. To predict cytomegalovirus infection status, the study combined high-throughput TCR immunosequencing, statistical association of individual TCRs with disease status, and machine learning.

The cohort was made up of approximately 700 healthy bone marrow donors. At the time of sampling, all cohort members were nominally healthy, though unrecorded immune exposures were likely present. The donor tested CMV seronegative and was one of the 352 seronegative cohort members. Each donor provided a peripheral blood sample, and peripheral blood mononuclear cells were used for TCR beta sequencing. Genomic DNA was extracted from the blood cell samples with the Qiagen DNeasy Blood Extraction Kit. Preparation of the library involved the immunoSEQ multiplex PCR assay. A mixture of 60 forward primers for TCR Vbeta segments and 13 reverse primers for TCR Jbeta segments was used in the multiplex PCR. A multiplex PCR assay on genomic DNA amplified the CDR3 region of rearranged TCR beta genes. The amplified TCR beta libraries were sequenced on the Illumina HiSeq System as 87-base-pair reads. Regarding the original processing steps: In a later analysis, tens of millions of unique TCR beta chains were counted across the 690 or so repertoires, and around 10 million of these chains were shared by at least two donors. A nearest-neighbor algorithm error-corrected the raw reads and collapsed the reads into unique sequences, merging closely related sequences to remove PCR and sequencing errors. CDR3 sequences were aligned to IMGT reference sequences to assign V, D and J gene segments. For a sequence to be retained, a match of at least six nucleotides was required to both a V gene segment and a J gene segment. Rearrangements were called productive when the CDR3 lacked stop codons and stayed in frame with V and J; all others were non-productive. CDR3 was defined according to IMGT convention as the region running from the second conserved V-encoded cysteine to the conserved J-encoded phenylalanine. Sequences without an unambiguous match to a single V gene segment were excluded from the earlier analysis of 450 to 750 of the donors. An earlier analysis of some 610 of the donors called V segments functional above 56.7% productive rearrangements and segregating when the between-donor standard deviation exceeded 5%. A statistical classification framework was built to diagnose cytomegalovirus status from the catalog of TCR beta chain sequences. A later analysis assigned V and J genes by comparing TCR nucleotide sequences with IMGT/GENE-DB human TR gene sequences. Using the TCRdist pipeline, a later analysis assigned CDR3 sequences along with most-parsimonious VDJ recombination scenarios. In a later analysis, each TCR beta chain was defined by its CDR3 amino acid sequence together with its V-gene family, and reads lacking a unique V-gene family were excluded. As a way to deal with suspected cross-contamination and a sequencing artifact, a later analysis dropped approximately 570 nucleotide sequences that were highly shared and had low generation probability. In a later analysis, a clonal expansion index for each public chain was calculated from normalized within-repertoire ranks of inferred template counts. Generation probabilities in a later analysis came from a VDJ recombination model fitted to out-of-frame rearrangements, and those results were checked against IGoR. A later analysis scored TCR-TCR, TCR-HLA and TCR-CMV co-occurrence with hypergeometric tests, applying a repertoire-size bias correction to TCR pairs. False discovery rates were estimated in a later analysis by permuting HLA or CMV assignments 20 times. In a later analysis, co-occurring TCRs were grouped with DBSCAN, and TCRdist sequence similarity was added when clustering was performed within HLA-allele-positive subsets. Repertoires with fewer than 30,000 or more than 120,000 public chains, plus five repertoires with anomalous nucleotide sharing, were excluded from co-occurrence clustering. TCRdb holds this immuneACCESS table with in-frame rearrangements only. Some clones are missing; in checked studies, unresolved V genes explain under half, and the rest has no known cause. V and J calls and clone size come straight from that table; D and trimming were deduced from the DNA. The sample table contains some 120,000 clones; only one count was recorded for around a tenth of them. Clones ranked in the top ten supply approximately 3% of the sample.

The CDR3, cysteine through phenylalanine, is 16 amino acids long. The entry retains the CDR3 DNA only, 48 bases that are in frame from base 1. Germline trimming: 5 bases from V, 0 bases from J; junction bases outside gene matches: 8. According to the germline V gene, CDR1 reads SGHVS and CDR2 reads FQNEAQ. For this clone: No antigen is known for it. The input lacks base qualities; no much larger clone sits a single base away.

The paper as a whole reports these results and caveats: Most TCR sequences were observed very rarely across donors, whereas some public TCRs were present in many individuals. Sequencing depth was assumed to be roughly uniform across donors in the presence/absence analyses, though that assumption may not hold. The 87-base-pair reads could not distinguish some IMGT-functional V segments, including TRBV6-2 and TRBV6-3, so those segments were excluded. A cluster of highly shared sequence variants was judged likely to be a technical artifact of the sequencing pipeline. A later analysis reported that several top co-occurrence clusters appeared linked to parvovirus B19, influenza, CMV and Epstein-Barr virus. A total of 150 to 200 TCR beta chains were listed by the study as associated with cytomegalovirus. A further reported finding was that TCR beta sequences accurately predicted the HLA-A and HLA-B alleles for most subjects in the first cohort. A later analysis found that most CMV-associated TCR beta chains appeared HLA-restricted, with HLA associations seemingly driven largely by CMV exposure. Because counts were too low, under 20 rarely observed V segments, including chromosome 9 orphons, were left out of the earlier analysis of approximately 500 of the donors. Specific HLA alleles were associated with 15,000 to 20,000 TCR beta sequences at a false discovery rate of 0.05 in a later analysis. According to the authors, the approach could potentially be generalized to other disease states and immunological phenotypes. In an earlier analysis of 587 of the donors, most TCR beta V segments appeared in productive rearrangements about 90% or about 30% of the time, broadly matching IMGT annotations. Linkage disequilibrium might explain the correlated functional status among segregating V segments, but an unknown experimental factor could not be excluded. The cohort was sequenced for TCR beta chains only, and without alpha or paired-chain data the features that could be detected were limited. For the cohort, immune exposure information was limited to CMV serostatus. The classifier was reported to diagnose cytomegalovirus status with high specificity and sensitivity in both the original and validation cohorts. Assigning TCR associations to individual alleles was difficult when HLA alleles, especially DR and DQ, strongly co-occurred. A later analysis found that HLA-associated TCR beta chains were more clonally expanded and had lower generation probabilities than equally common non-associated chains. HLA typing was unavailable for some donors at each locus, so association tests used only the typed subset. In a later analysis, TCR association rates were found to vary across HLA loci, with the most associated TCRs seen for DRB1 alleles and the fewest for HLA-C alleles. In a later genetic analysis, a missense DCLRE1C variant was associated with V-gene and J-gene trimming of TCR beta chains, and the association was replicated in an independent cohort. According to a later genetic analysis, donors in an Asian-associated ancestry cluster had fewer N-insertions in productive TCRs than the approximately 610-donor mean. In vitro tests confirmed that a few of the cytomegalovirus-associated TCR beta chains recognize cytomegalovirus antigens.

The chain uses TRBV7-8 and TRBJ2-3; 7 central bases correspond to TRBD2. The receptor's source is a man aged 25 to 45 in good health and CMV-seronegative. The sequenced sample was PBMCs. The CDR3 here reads CASSLLGGYSTDTQYF. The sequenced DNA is TGTGCCAGCAGCCTCCTGGGGGGGTATAGCACAGATACGCAGTATTTT.